These T cell receptor beta chains were read from a single sample in a study of cytomegalovirus exposure and HLA in healthy donors. Only in-frame clones appear in the TCRdb table, and some are missing; sequencing was by immunoSEQ multiplex PCR. The data hold 150,000 or so clones, with over 60% observed a single time. Sequencing was carried out using PBMCs. All receptors derive from a male donor in good health and CMV-seronegative. CDR3s include the opening cysteine and the closing phenylalanine or tryptophan. A D gene is named only where the DNA matches it firmly. A row's size may be missing; if present it is once, few, many or a size class.

V,size,J,D,DNA,CDR3
TRBV7-8,-,TRBJ1-1,-,TGTGCCAGCAGCTTTCAGGGGAGAACTGAAGCTTTCTTT,CASSFQGRTEAFF
TRBV30,once,TRBJ1-3,-,TGTGCCTGGAGTGCCCTTTCCCTGAACACCATATATTTT,CAWSALSLNTIYF
TRBV2,-,TRBJ2-2,-,TGTGCCAGCCGCCAAACCCCGGGGTCGAACACCGGGGAGCTGTTTTTT,CASRQTPGSNTGELFF
TRBV16,-,TRBJ1-1,-,TGTGCCAGCAGCCAATTTTTTAGGACAGCTGAAGCTTTCTTT,CASSQFFRTAEAFF
TRBV4-1,-,TRBJ1-2,-,TGCGCCAGCAGCCAAGACTTGTCCAGCTATGGCTACACCTTC,CASSQDLSSYGYTF
TRBV6-5,-,TRBJ2-3,TRBD2,TGTGCCAGCAGTTTAGGACTAGCACGCGATACGCAGTATTTT,CASSLGLARDTQYF
TRBV7-3,-,TRBJ2-1,-,TGTGCCAGCAGCTTAAGAGGGTCGGGTAATGAGCAGTTCTTC,CASSLRGSGNEQFF
TRBV28,-,TRBJ2-7,-,TGTGCCAGCACCACTGACACGTTCTTCTACGAGCAGTACTTC,CASTTDTFFYEQYF
TRBV7-9,-,TRBJ1-1,TRBD1,TGTGCCGGGGAACAGGGGATGAACACTGAAGCTTTCTTT,CAGEQGMNTEAFF
TRBV28,-,TRBJ2-3,TRBD1,TGTGCCAGCAGTCGTCAGATCGGCGGACAGGGCGGCACAGATACGCAGTATTTT,CASSRQIGGQGGTDTQYF
TRBV30,few,TRBJ2-1,TRBD2,TGTGCCTGGAGCCGGGCGGGGGGGCCATACAATGAGCAGTTCTTC,CAWSRAGGPYNEQFF
TRBV30,-,TRBJ2-1,TRBD2,TGTGCCTGGAGAGGACTAGCAGGTGAGCAGTTCTTC,CAWRGLAGEQFF
TRBV28,-,TRBJ1-2,TRBD1,TGTGCCAGCGCCTCTCGGACAGGGCGCGGCTACACCTTC,CASASRTGRGYTF
TRBV30,-,TRBJ2-2,-,TGTGCCTGGAGTGTAAGCGGGTACGGCACCGGGGAGCTGTTTTTT,CAWSVSGYGTGELFF
TRBV4-1,few,TRBJ1-3,TRBD1,TGCGCCAGCAGCCCGCGCCGGGACAGGGATTACTCTGGAAACACCATATATTTT,CASSPRRDRDYSGNTIYF
TRBV30,-,TRBJ1-2,TRBD1,TGTGCCTATTCGGACCGGGACAGCAGTCGTCGCTACACCTTC,CAYSDRDSSRRYTF
TRBV7-9,once,TRBJ2-7,-,TGTGCCAGCAGCTTAGGAGTAGCGCAGAACGAGCAGTACTTC,CASSLGVAQNEQYF
TRBV25-1,-,TRBJ2-1,-,TGTGCCAGCAGTGGGCAGGGTAAGGTTGAGCAGTTCTTC,CASSGQGKVEQFF
TRBV9,-,TRBJ1-1,-,TGTGCCAGCAGCCCCCCCTCCGGGATGAACACTGAAGCTTTCTTT,CASSPPSGMNTEAFF
TRBV6-1,-,TRBJ2-1,TRBD1,TGTGCCAGCAGTGAGGGTGGGGCAGGGGGCAATGAGCAGTTCTTC,CASSEGGAGGNEQFF
TRBV7-8,-,TRBJ2-3,-,TGTGCCAGCAGCCAACCCCCCACAGATGCGCAGTATTTT,CASSQPPTDAQYF
TRBV7-9,-,TRBJ2-1,-,TGTGCCAGCAGTTACCTTAGGACTCCTTACAATGAGCAGTTCTTC,CASSYLRTPYNEQFF
TRBV6-5,-,TRBJ2-7,-,TGTGCCAGCACCCTAAGTGCGGCCTACGAGCAGTACTTC,CASTLSAAYEQYF
TRBV7-3,-,TRBJ2-5,TRBD2,TGTGCCAGCAGCTCAGCGGGGGGGCAAGAGACCCAGTACTTC,CASSSAGGQETQYF
TRBV7-3,-,TRBJ2-3,-,TGTGCCAGCAGCTTAATGGCCCACGGCCTGACTACCACAGATACGCAGTATTTT,CASSLMAHGLTTTDTQYF
TRBV7-6,-,TRBJ2-5,-,TGTGCCAGCAATTCCGGGTACCAAGAGACCCAGTACTTC,CASNSGYQETQYF
TRBV5-6,-,TRBJ2-5,TRBD2,TGTGCCAGCAGCTGGGGACTAGCGGGGGGGCCTTTGGAGACCCAGTACTTC,CASSWGLAGGPLETQYF
TRBV18,-,TRBJ1-1,-,TGTGCCAGCGGAATCGGAGGTAACACTGAAGCTTTCTTT,CASGIGGNTEAFF
TRBV28,-,TRBJ2-1,-,TGTGCCAGCAGGTCAGGTGGTTGGTCCTACAATGAGCAGTTCTTC,CASRSGGWSYNEQFF
TRBV19,-,TRBJ1-1,-,TGTGCCAGCCTTAGGGGCACTGAAGCTTTCTTT,CASLRGTEAFF
TRBV4-3,few,TRBJ1-4,-,TGCGCCAGCAGCCAGGGACACGGTGAAAAACTGTTTTTT,CASSQGHGEKLFF
TRBV2,-,TRBJ2-2,TRBD2,TGTGCCACCTCGGGACTAGCGGGAGTCGGCACCGGGGAGCTGTTTTTT,CATSGLAGVGTGELFF
TRBV28,-,TRBJ1-5,-,TGTGCCAGCCGGGGAGGTGGTCGGGGGTATCAGCCCCAGCATTTT,CASRGGGRGYQPQHF
TRBV19,-,TRBJ1-5,-,TGTGCCAGTAGTGCGAACAGGGCTGGCAATCAGCCCCAGCATTTT,CASSANRAGNQPQHF
TRBV30,-,TRBJ1-2,TRBD1,TGTGCCTGGGACAGGGGATCCTATGGCTACACCTTC,CAWDRGSYGYTF
TRBV5-3,-,TRBJ1-4,TRBD1,TGTGCCAGAAGCTACTTACGACAGGGGACAACTAATGAAAAACTGTTTTTT,CARSYLRQGTTNEKLFF
TRBV2,-,TRBJ2-3,TRBD1,TGTGCCAGCAGTGGACAGGGGGGGCCAGATACGCAGTATTTT,CASSGQGGPDTQYF
TRBV5-1,once,TRBJ2-3,-,TGCGCCAGCAGCCTAGGACAAGGGCGGACAGATACGCAGTATTTT,CASSLGQGRTDTQYF
TRBV7-9,-,TRBJ1-4,-,TGTGCCAGCAGCTTGGGCGTGGAAAAACTGTTTTTT,CASSLGVEKLFF
TRBV28,-,TRBJ1-1,-,TGTGCCAGCAGTTCTCTCGGGACTGAAGCTTTCTTT,CASSSLGTEAFF
TRBV5-1,-,TRBJ2-5,TRBD1,TGCGCCAGCAGCTTCGGACAGGGAGGTGAGACCCAGTACTTC,CASSFGQGGETQYF
TRBV28,few,TRBJ2-4,TRBD1,TGTGCCAGCAGTCCGGGACAGCTAGCCAAAAACATTCAGTACTTC,CASSPGQLAKNIQYF
TRBV7-9,few,TRBJ2-3,TRBD2,TGTTCCAGCAGCCTGCGGGGGACGGATACGCAGTATTTT,CSSSLRGTDTQYF
TRBV5-6,-,TRBJ2-5,-,TGTGCCAGCACCCCACAGGGAGGGTACCAGGAGACCCAGTACTTC,CASTPQGGYQETQYF
TRBV27,-,TRBJ1-2,TRBD1,TGTGCCAGCAGTCCGGGACAGGGTTTGTTCTATGGCTACACCTTC,CASSPGQGLFYGYTF
TRBV6-5,-,TRBJ1-1,-,TGTGCCAGCAGTAATGAGATGAACACTGAAGCTTTCTTT,CASSNEMNTEAFF
TRBV6-5,-,TRBJ2-7,TRBD2,TGTGCCAGCAGCCTTAGCGGGGGATTCTCCTACGAGCAGTACTTC,CASSLSGGFSYEQYF
TRBV27,few,TRBJ1-5,-,TGTGCCAGCAGTTTATACGGGGGGCATCAGCCCCAGCATTTT,CASSLYGGHQPQHF
TRBV7-2,-,TRBJ1-5,TRBD1,TGTGCCAGCAGCTTTACAGGGGGCGCGGGACAGCCCCAGCATTTT,CASSFTGGAGQPQHF
TRBV11-2,-,TRBJ2-1,TRBD2,TGTGCCAGCAGCTTTCTAGCGGGCGATTTTAATGAGCAGTTCTTC,CASSFLAGDFNEQFF
TRBV29-1,-,TRBJ1-2,-,TGCAGCGTTGGAGCGGGGACGAGCTATGGCTACACCTTC,CSVGAGTSYGYTF
TRBV19,-,TRBJ1-5,-,TGTGCCAGTAGTATAAACGGCGGGATCAATCAGCCCCAGCATTTT,CASSINGGINQPQHF
TRBV7-2,-,TRBJ2-3,TRBD2,TGTGCCAGCAGCCTGTGGGGAGCGGGAGCAGATACGCAGTATTTT,CASSLWGAGADTQYF
TRBV7-2,-,TRBJ1-5,-,TGTGCCAGCAGCTTTCAAGACAGTAGCAATCAGCCCCAGCATTTT,CASSFQDSSNQPQHF
TRBV7-2,-,TRBJ2-1,TRBD2,TGTGCCAGCAGCTCCCGCCCCCGCGGGAGCGGTTGGAATGAGCAGTTCTTC,CASSSRPRGSGWNEQFF
TRBV5-1,few,TRBJ1-5,-,TGCGCCAGCAGCTTGTCGGGGGGAAATCAGCCCCAGCATTTT,CASSLSGGNQPQHF
TRBV7-9,-,TRBJ1-2,-,TGTTCCAGCAGCCCTAATTTGGGGGCCCTTAACTATGGCTACACCTTC,CSSSPNLGALNYGYTF
TRBV6-6,few,TRBJ2-2,-,TGTGCCAGCAGCGGGAGACTCCAGAACACCGGGGAGCTGTTTTTT,CASSGRLQNTGELFF
TRBV5-1,-,TRBJ2-3,TRBD2,TGCGCCAGCAGCTTGGGGACTAGCGGGTCGTTGGGTACGCAGTATTTT,CASSLGTSGSLGTQYF